This T cell receptor beta chain was recorded in a study of T cells in localized non-small cell lung cancer. CDR3 length: 15 amino acids. Trimming pared 4 bases from V and 3 bases from J, leaving 15 bases between. Germline values: CDR1 SGHAT, CDR2 FQNNGV. This clone came up once. The antigen is undetermined. Clones were read by immunoSEQ multiplex PCR, and TCRdb kept only the in-frame ones, dropping some. There are around 41,000 clones in the sample; around 83% occur only once, and 6% to 8% lies in the top ten. Findings and limits, study-wide: There were a median roughly 60 of the top 100 tumor clones appearing in adjacent lung. Uninvolved adjacent lung had more T cell clonality than any other tissue, topping tumor. Longer overall survival was linked to higher blood T cell density. Sequencing covered just one tumor region, so heterogeneity cannot be ruled out.

The V and J genes are TRBV11-2 and TRBJ1-1; D is ambiguous. This specimen consisted of PBMCs, obtained before any cancer treatment. The receptor's source is a man between 35 and 75 years old with stage II lung adenocarcinoma. CDR3 amino acids: CASSSRVGGDTEAFF. Here the CDR3 DNA reads TGTGCCAGCAGCTCTCGGGTCGGCGGCGACACTGAAGCTTTCTTT.